The 2 T cell receptor beta chains in this list originate from one sample, sequenced in a study of T cell repertoires in cytomegalovirus infection (dated by TCRdb to about 2019). Instrument used: Illumina HiSeq 1500. The public sequencing data were trimmed at Q25 with fastp and processed into clonotypes with MiXCR by TCRdb, which kept only in-frame beta chains. Merged by CDR3 protein, the rows form single entries marked with the most common genes and DNA. This sample is represented by 600,000 to 700,000 distinct CDR3 sequences; roughly 33% of them were singletons. Roughly 20% of the sample rests with the top ten. Antigen specificity for these receptors is unknown. The treatment or condition tag for this specimen amounts to: in vitro stimulation with specific CMV peptide epitopes to enrich CMV-specific T cells. The source was cultured PBMCs, collected from culture after CMV antigen stimulation. These receptor sequences come from a human donor in good health (CMV status not recorded). Some clones in this sample may be carry-over from other donors' samples.

This chain links TRBV29-1 with TRBJ2-1, with 13 bases identical to TRBD2. The J segment lost 8 bases and the V segment lost 1 base, leaving 2 bases of the junction unmatched. CDR3 length equals 14 residues. CDR1 and CDR2 (germline): SQVTM, ANQGSEA. DNA for the CDR3: TGCAGCGTTGAAGGGACTAGCGGGAGAGATGAGCAGTTCTTC. Translation gives CSVEGTSGRDEQFF.

This clonotype was seen more than once but under ten times. The chain joins TRBV28 to TRBJ2-5; no reliable D call. Trimming removed 6 bases at V and 1 base at J, with 9 bases between. The CDR3 extends over 13 amino acids. Germline CDR1 is MDHEN and CDR2 is SYDVKM. CDR3 protein: CASRLPPQETQYF. CDR3 bases: TGTGCCAGCAGACTCCCACCCCAAGAGACCCAGTACTTC.